This is a list of T cell receptor beta chains from one sample in a study of neoadjuvant nivolumab and ipilimumab in lung cancer. Produced via immunoSEQ multiplex PCR; TCRdb's table is partial and in-frame only. The repertoire holds more than 10,000 clones, with under 70% as singletons. Sequencing used peripheral blood, obtained after neoadjuvant nivolumab, alone or with ipilimumab, at or shortly before surgery. These TCRs come from an adult with non-small cell lung cancer. Each CDR3 is given with its conserved first and last residue. A D gene is named only where the DNA matches it firmly. Only part of the rows carry a size: once, few, many, or a class if the clone is expanded.

j_call clone_size d_call v_call cdr3_aa cdr3_nt
TRBJ1-1 NA NA TRBV7-9 CASSLGGVSDTEAFF TGTGCCAGCAGCTTAGGGGGGGTGTCGGATACTGAAGCTTTCTTT
TRBJ1-1 NA NA TRBV18 CASSQDLDAEAFF TGTGCCAGCTCCCAGGATCTTGACGCGGAAGCTTTCTTT
TRBJ1-1 NA NA TRBV30 CAKGARTEAFF TGTGCAAAGGGAGCGCGCACTGAAGCTTTCTTT
TRBJ2-5 NA NA TRBV11-3 CASSVRQKETQYF TGTGCCAGCAGCGTTAGACAGAAAGAGACCCAGTACTTC
TRBJ1-2 NA NA TRBV14 CASSQKLQGGYGYTF TGTGCCAGCAGCCAAAAACTACAGGGCGGGTATGGCTACACCTTC
TRBJ2-5 few NA TRBV6-5 CASGEGLGETQYF TGTGCCAGCGGTGAGGGTTTAGGAGAGACCCAGTACTTC
TRBJ2-1 once NA TRBV5-1 CASSFLGTNNEQFF TGCGCCAGCAGCTTCCTCGGGACCAACAATGAGCAGTTCTTC
TRBJ2-7 NA NA TRBV5-1 CASSLDRPFEQYF TGCGCCAGCAGCCTTGACAGGCCCTTCGAGCAGTACTTC
TRBJ2-1 few TRBD2 TRBV5-1 CASSSIAGGGNEQFF TGCGCCAGCAGTTCTATAGCGGGAGGAGGCAATGAGCAGTTCTTC
TRBJ1-1 few TRBD1 TRBV7-3 CASSGQGPGTEAFF TGTGCCAGCAGCGGACAGGGGCCGGGGACTGAAGCTTTCTTT
TRBJ1-1 NA NA TRBV5-6 CASSAIPGVNTEAFF TGTGCCAGCAGCGCAATACCGGGGGTCAACACTGAAGCTTTCTTT